This TCR beta chain was sequenced for a study of blood T cell repertoires in COVID-19. Study in general: Acute and convalescent COVID-19 samples came from the United States, Italy and Spain. Nucleic acid was either cDNA or gDNA, and it came from T cells, B-cell-depleted T cells, or PBMCs.

As originally analysed: Reference gene primers were amplified, and this amplification served to estimate nucleated cell counts. TCRdb's copy holds only in-frame clones and misses some; the assay was immunoSEQ multiplex PCR. That table gives V, J and clone size, and the DNA gave D and trimming. The sample holds approximately 68,000 clones, approximately 80% seen once. The CDR3 is 16 amino acids. In germline, CDR1 is SGHRS, CDR2 YFSETQ. J was trimmed by 0 bases and V by 6 bases; bases with no gene match: 7. The receptor was derived from a man older than 75 with active COVID-19. J is TRBJ2-3 and V is TRBV5-1, with 10 nucleotides matching TRBD2. Sample: peripheral blood. This CDR3 is CASTQGLAASTDTQYF. As DNA, the CDR3 is TGCGCCAGCACTCAAGGACTAGCGGCGAGCACAGATACGCAGTATTTT.